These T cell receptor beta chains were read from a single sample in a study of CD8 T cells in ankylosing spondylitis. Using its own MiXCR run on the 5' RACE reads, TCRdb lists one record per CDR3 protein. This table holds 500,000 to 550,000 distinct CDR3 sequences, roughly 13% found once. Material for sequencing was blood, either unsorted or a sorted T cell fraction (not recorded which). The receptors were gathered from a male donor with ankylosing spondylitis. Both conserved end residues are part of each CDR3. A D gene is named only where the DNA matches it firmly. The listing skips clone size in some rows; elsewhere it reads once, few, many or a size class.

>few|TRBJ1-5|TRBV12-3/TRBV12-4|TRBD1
TGTGCCAGCAGTTTTTCTACAGGGGGTCAGCCCCAGCATTTT
CASSFSTGGQPQHF
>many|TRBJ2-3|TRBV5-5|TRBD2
TGTGCCAGCAGCTTCCTAGCGGGCATCACAGATACGCAGTATTTT
CASSFLAGITDTQYF
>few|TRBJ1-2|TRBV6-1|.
TGTGCCAGCAGTGACCCCCCCGGGGTAAGGGTTCCTGGCTACACCTTC
CASSDPPGVRVPGYTF
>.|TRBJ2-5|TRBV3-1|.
TGTGCCAGCAGCCAAGGGACAGAAGAGACCCAGTACTTC
CASSQGTEETQYF
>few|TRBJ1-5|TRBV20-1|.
TGCAGTGCCCGTCGGGGGGACAATCAGCCCCAGCATTTT
CSARRGDNQPQHF
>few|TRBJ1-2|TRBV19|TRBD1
TGTGCCAGTAGTCCCGGGACAGGGGTCTATGGCTACACCTTC
CASSPGTGVYGYTF
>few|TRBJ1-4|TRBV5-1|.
TGCGCCAGCAGCTTTATAGACAGTAATGAAAAACTGTTTTTT
CASSFIDSNEKLFF
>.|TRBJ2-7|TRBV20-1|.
TGCAGTGCTAGAGAAAGCGGTTATACCTACGAGCAGTACTTC
CSARESGYTYEQYF
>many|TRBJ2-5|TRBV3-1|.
TGTGCCAGCAGCCGCAGGGAAGAGACCCAGTACTTC
CASSRREETQYF
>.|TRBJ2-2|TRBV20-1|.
TGCAGTGCTAGAGTTGTGGGCGGGGAGCTGTTTTTT
CSARVVGGELFF
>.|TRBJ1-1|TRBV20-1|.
TGCAGTGCTAGAGATCCCAGGCGTCACACTGAAGCTTTCTTT
CSARDPRRHTEAFF
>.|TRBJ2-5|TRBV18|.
TGTGCCAGCTCACGAGAAGGGGGAGCGCAAGAGACCCAGTACTTC
CASSREGGAQETQYF
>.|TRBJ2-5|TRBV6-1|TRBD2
TGTGCCAGCAGTGAATTAGGGCTAGCGGGGCAAGAGACCCAGTACTTC
CASSELGLAGQETQYF
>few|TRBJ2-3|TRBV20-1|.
TGCAGTGCAAATAGCGGAGCTCCCCCAGATACGCAGTATTTT
CSANSGAPPDTQYF
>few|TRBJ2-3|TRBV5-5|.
TGTGCCAGCAGCTTGGCTCTGTCCGGGGATACGCAGTATTTT
CASSLALSGDTQYF
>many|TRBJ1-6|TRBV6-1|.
TGTGCCAGCAGCCCGGGACAAGCAGTTTCACCCCTCCACTTT
CASSPGQAVSPLHF
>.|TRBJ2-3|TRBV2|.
TGTGCCAGCACGACCCGGGAAGAGGGCACAGATACGCAGTATTTT
CASTTREEGTDTQYF
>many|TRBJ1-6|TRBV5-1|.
TGCGCCAGCAGCGTCAAGACAGGCAGCCCCGATTCACCCCTCCACTTT
CASSVKTGSPDSPLHF
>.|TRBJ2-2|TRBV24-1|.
TGTGCCACCAGTGACCCGGAACTAGGGGATACTAACACCGGGGAGCTGTTTTTT
CATSDPELGDTNTGELFF
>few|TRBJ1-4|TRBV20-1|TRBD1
TGCAGTGCTAGCAAGGGGGCGACTAATGAAAAACTGTTTTTT
CSASKGATNEKLFF
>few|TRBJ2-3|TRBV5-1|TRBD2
TGCGCCAGCAGCTCAGAACTAGCGGGAGGCACAGATACGCAGTATTTT
CASSSELAGGTDTQYF
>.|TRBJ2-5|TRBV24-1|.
TGTGCCACCAGTGATTATCGGGCCCAGTACTTC
CATSDYRAQYF
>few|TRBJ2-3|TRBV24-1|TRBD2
TGTGCCACCAGTGGACGACTAGCCTCATTGAACACAGATACGCAGTATTTT
CATSGRLASLNTDTQYF
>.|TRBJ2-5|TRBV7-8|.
TGTGCCAGCAGCTTCGACTATCAAGAGACCCAGTACTTC
CASSFDYQETQYF
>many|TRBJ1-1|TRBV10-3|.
TGTGCCATCAGAGCCGTGACGGATGAAGCTTTCTTT
CAIRAVTDEAFF
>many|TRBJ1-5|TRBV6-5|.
TGTGCCAGCAGTTACGGGTTAAATAGCAATCAGCCCCAGCATTTT
CASSYGLNSNQPQHF
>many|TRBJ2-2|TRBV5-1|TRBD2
TGCGCCAGCAGCTTTAGCGGGGGAAACACCGGGGAGCTGTTTTTT
CASSFSGGNTGELFF
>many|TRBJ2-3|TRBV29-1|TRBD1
TGCAGCGTTGAAGTCGCGGACAGGGGAGCGCCAGATACGCAGTATTTT
CSVEVADRGAPDTQYF
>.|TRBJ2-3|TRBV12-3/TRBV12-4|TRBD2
TGTGCCAGCAAAAATGGACTAGCGGGATCCACAGATACGCAGTATTTT
CASKNGLAGSTDTQYF
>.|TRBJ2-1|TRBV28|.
TGTGCCAGCAGTCCCTTAGGACTCGACAATGAGCAGTTCTTC
CASSPLGLDNEQFF
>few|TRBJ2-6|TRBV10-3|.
TGTGCCATCAGTGAGGAAGTCGGCTCTGGGGCCAACGTCCTGACTTTC
CAISEEVGSGANVLTF
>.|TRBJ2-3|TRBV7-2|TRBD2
TGTGCCAGCAGAACTCAGAGCGGGAGGGGAACAGATACGCAGTATTTT
CASRTQSGRGTDTQYF
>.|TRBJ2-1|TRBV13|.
TGTGCCAGCAGATTCGAAGTAGCGGAGGGGAATGAGCAGTTCTTC
CASRFEVAEGNEQFF
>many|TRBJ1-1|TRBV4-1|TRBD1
TGCGCCAGCAGCCCCCGGGACAGGACCTATGAAGCTTTCTTT
CASSPRDRTYEAFF
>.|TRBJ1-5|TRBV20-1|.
TGCAGTGCTCGGGCCAGGGATCAGCCCCAGCATTTT
CSARARDQPQHF
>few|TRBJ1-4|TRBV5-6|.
TGTGCCAGCAGCTTGACTAGGGCAGGTGAAGAAAAACTGTTTTTT
CASSLTRAGEEKLFF
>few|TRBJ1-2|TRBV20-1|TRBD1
TGCAGTGCTACAGGGGGCGCCTATGGCTACACCTTC
CSATGGAYGYTF
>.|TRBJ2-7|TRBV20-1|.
TGCAGTGCTAGGGACTACGGCTACGAGCAGTACTTC
CSARDYGYEQYF
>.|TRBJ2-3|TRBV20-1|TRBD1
TGCAGTCCCGACAGGGTTGGCACAGATACGCAGTATTTT
CSPDRVGTDTQYF
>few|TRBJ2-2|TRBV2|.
TGTGCCAGCAGTGAAAGCAGCCGGGAGCTGTTTTTT
CASSESSRELFF
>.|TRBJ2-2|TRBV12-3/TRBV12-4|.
TGTGCCAGCAGTCTTGGGCATCCGGCCGGGGAGCTGTTTTTT
CASSLGHPAGELFF
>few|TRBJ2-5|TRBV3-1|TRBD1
TGTGCCAGCAGTACCCTGACAGGGGGAGGCGAGACCCAGTACTTC
CASSTLTGGGETQYF
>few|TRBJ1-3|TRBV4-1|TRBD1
TGCGCCAGCAGCCAAGATGGACCCTCGACAGGGGCGGCTGGAAACACCATATATTTT
CASSQDGPSTGAAGNTIYF
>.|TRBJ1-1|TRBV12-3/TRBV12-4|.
TGTGCCAGCAGTTTTATCGAGAACACTGAAGCTTTCTTT
CASSFIENTEAFF
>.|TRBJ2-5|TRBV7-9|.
TGTGCCAGCAGCCCACCTCAGACAGGGAGGGAGACCCAGTACTTC
CASSPPQTGRETQYF
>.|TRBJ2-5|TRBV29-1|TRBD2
TGCAGCGTTGAACCCACCATAGCGGGTTTGCAAGAGACCCAGTACTTC
CSVEPTIAGLQETQYF
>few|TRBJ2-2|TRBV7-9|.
TGTGCCAGCAGCTTTTACTCTTACACCGGGGAGCTGTTTTTT
CASSFYSYTGELFF
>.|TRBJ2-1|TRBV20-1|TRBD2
TGCAGTGCTAGGGGAGGGACGGGCAATGAGCAGTTCTTC
CSARGGTGNEQFF
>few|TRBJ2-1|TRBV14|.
TGTGCCAGCAGCGTCGGGAGTATCTACAATGAGCAGTTCTTC
CASSVGSIYNEQFF